This T cell receptor beta chain is drawn from a study of radiotherapy plus CTLA-4 blockade in lung cancer. Alongside CTLA-4 blockade with ipilimumab, patients with chemo-refractory metastatic non-small-cell lung cancer received focal radiation. As concerns this clone: The antigen remains undetermined.

Overall study findings and caveats: Blood-borne expansion of tumor-derived TCR clones followed radiotherapy plus ipilimumab. Early shifts in blood T cell clones, with interferon-beta, reportedly predicted response best.

Method: immunoSEQ multiplex PCR; TCRdb's copy keeps in-frame clones and lacks some. The table shows 64,000 or so clones, with less than 75% occurring only once. This clonotype originated in a human donor with non-small cell lung cancer whose response to radiotherapy plus ipilimumab could not be evaluated. The sample was peripheral blood, taken from a patient treated with radiotherapy plus ipilimumab.

CDR3 sequence reads: CASSELAGVGGEQFF. The CDR3 nucleotides read TGTGCCAGCAGCGAACTAGCGGGAGTTGGTGGTGAGCAGTTCTTC. This chain uses TRBV7-6 with TRBJ2-1; 11 bases are a match to TRBD2. Germline CDR1 is SGHVS and CDR2 is FNYEAQ. This CDR3 spans 15 amino acids. Trimming at V came to 5 bases and at J to 9 bases, leaving 9 bases not matched to a gene.